This T cell receptor beta chain was sequenced during a study of T cell responses to AZD1222 COVID-19 vaccine. The table came from immunoSEQ multiplex PCR; TCRdb's copy has only in-frame clones and leaves some out. The data show about 150,000 clones, 70% to 90% seen once. CDR1 MNHEY and CDR2 SMNVEV come from the germline V gene (reference sequence). This CDR3 contains 17 residues. The J segment lost 6 bases and the V segment lost 5 bases, leaving 16 bases of the junction unmatched. General observations from the study: An increase in Spike-specific TCR breadth and depth was observed after two AZD1222 doses.

Turning to this clone: Its antigen is currently unknown.

Material: peripheral blood, obtained on day 0 of AZD1222 vaccination. The chain couples TRBV27 to TRBJ1-2; 9 nucleotides align to TRBD1. This receptor was taken from an adult in good health. The CDR3 region is CASSLRTGATTLDGYTF. CDR3 coding DNA: TGTGCCAGCAGTCTCAGGACAGGGGCTACTACTCTGGATGGCTACACCTTC.